These 31 T cell receptor beta chains originate from one sample sequenced in a study of T cells in Graves' hyperthyroidism and ophthalmopathy. Authors of the study amplified TCR beta CDR3 regions from RNA transcripts. First-round RT-PCR of the TCR CDR3 relied on the HTBI primer set. TCRdb re-called the multiplex PCR reads through MiXCR, storing one row per CDR3 protein. The data hold about 59,000 distinct CDR3 sequences, with approximately 57% observed a single time. Sequenced input: blood. The receptors stem from a woman aged 55-69 years with Graves' ophthalmopathy.

This clonotype was observed at least ten times. The chain carries TRBV10-2 and TRBJ2-7; possible D gene TRBD1, 6 bases. The germline CDR1 and CDR2 sequences are WSHSY and SAAADI. This CDR3 is 14 amino acids long. The V end lost 6 bases, the J end lost 0 bases, and 12 bases lay between the germline ends. CDR3 residues: CASSLTGISYEQYF. Here the CDR3 DNA reads TGCGCCAGCAGCCTTACAGGGATCTCCTACGAGCAGTACTTC.

This clonotype was seen only a few times. J is TRBJ2-2 and V is TRBV7-9; weak D call: TRBD2 (5 bases). Germline CDR1 and CDR2: SEHNR and FQNEAQ (reference sequence). The CDR3 is 14 amino acids. V was trimmed by 6 bases and J by 3 bases, leaving 11 bases between them. DNA for the CDR3: TGTGCCAGCAGTGAGGGAAGGGACACCGGGGAGCTGTTTTTT. Its translation is CASSEGRDTGELFF.

Comments on this clonotype: Because the CDR3's place on the DNA is in doubt, the DNA is left out and the CDR3 is given as listed by TCRdb. V usage is TRBV10-2 and J usage is TRBJ2-5; TRBD1, the table's D call, was not compared with the DNA. Germline loops: CDR1 WSHSY, CDR2 SAAADI. The CDR3 spans 22 amino acids, including both terminal residues. CDR3 amino acids: CAGGGGPNIQYFGAGTQETQYF.

This clonotype appeared many times. V is TRBV5-6 and J is TRBJ2-4; D remains unclear. This CDR3 has 15 residues. Germline CDR1 reads SGHDT; CDR2 reads YYEEEE. Trimming left V 4 bases short and J 1 base short, with 12 bases between. The CDR3 is CASSRILRAKNIQYF. The CDR3 nucleotides are TGTGCCAGCAGCCGTATCCTGAGGGCCAAAAACATTCAGTACTTC.

This clonotype was counted at least ten times. The rearrangement uses TRBV7-2 and TRBJ2-7; D not resolved. The V gene's germline CDR1 is SGHTA and CDR2 FQGNSA. V lost 0 bases and J 0 bases, leaving 9 bases between the germline ends. This CDR3 is 15 amino acids long. CDR3 in DNA: TGTGCCAGCAGCTTAGCGGGAACCAGCTCCTACGAGCAGTACTTC. It translates to CASSLAGTSSYEQYF.

This chain uses TRBV7-3 with TRBJ2-7; 8 positions match TRBD1. Germline loops: CDR1 SGHTA, CDR2 FQGTGA. The CDR3 covers 16 residues. J gave up 3 bases and V 4 bases, and 11 bases lay outside the gene matches. The DNA of the CDR3 is TGTGCCAGCAGCTCAAGGGGGGCAGGGGGCATCTACGAGCAGTACTTC. This translates into CASSSRGAGGIYEQYF.

Ten or more counts support this clonotype. This chain links TRBV12-3 or TRBV12-4 with TRBJ2-1; D unresolved. Trimming pared 1 base from V and 5 bases from J, leaving 6 bases between. The CDR3 totals 13 residues. The CDR3 protein is CASSLGHHNEQFF. CDR3 DNA sequence: TGTGCCAGCAGTTTAGGCCACCACAATGAGCAGTTCTTC.

V usage is TRBV20-1 and J usage is TRBJ2-7; D is perhaps TRBD2 (5 bases). Deletions cut 0 bases from V and 4 bases from J, with 10 bases between. The CDR3 covers 13 residues. Germline assignment: CDR1 DFQATT and CDR2 SNEGSKA (reference sequence). The CDR3 region is CSARDGRGYEQYF. The CDR3 DNA reads as TGCAGTGCTAGAGACGGTAGAGGGTACGAGCAGTACTTC.

Here the CDR3 DNA reads TGTGCCAGCAGTGAAGACAAGCCGAACACTGAAGCTTTCTTT. Protein: CASSEDKPNTEAFF. The genes are TRBV2 and TRBJ1-1; D not resolved. CDR1 is SNHLY and CDR2 is FYNNEI in the germline V gene. The CDR3 is made up of 14 amino acids. Trimming took off 1 base at V and 1 base at J, with 7 bases between the two ends.

Concerning this clonotype: Mismatch with germline at one junction end may stem from a read error. The V gene is TRBV5-1, the J gene TRBJ1-5; maybe TRBD1 (5 bases). This CDR3 has 13 amino acids. Per germline, CDR1 SGHRS and CDR2 YFSETQ. The CDR3 nucleotides are TGCGCCAGCGGCTTGTATGGGGCTCAGCCCCAGCGTTTT. This translates into CASGLYGAQPQRF.

This chain links TRBV12-3 or TRBV12-4 with TRBJ1-2, with 9 nucleotides matching TRBD1. The CDR3 has 13 residues. V lost 5 bases, J lost 8 bases, and 6 bases stayed unmatched. CDR3 in amino acids: CASSLQGAGGYTF. CDR3 nucleotides: TGTGCCAGCAGTCTACAGGGGGCTGGGGGCTACACCTTC.

This clonotype was counted many times. V usage is TRBV19 and J usage is TRBJ2-2; TRBD1 agrees at 8 bases. Unmatched junction bases numbered 12, after V lost 5 bases and J lost 7 bases. This CDR3 has 16 residues. Per the germline V gene, CDR1 is LNHDA and CDR2 is SQIVND (reference sequence). The CDR3 DNA follows: TGTGCCAGTAGTTCGGTGCGGCAGGGGGCTGGCGGGGAGCTGTTTTTT. Translated, it gives CASSSVRQGAGGELFF.

Worth noting for this clonotype: A much more abundant neighbour one base away suggests this may be a read error. The V and J genes are TRBV18 and TRBJ2-5; D perhaps matches TRBD2 (5 bases). CDR3 length: 14 residues. CDR1 is KGHSH, CDR2 LQKENI, per germline. CDR3 protein: CPSSPRTDLETQYF. CDR3 bases: TGTCCCAGCTCACCACGGACTGACCTTGAGACCCAGTACTTC.

The V and J genes are TRBV25-1 and TRBJ2-1; TRBD2 matches at 7 bases. In germline, CDR1 is MGHDK, CDR2 SYGVNS. V dropped 3 bases and J dropped 10; count of bases not matched to a gene: 12. The CDR3 consists of 15 residues. The CDR3 DNA reads TGTGCCAGCAGTGAGAGAGGTGGGCCTAGCGGAGAGCAGTTCTTC. Its protein product is CASSERGGPSGEQFF. Using reference TRBV25-1 and TRBJ2-1 for the parts outside the CDR3, the full variable domain is EADIYQTPRYLVIGTGKKITLECSQTMGHDKMYWYQQDPGMELHLIHYSYGVNSTEKGDLSSESTVSRIRTEHFPLTLESARPSHTSQYLCASSERGGPSGEQFFGPGTRLTVL.

The V gene is TRBV2, the J gene TRBJ1-2; 9 bases agree with TRBD1. The CDR3 has 12 amino acids. V was pared by 4 bases and J by 7 bases, with 1 base of the junction left unmatched. Germline V gives CDR1 SNHLY, CDR2 FYNNEI. The CDR3 nucleotides read TGTGCCAGCAGTGGGGACAGGGTTGGCTACACCTTC. Translation: CASSGDRVGYTF.

There are a few counts of this clonotype. A junction boundary mismatches the germline segment, possibly from a read error. The rearrangement uses TRBV18 and TRBJ2-4; D is undetermined. CDR1 and CDR2 (germline): KGHSH, LQKENI. The CDR3 has 14 residues. The CDR3 DNA follows: TGTGCCAGCTCACCCGGTCGGGCCAAAAACATTCAGTACTGG. This translates into CASSPGRAKNIQYW.

This clonotype was counted between two and nine times. CDR3 sequence (DNA): TGTGCCACCAGTGATTTCACAGGGGGCCATGGCTACACCTTC. Its protein is CATSDFTGGHGYTF. The chain has TRBV24-1 and TRBJ1-2; 9 positions match TRBD1. CDR3 length: 14 residues. The V gene's germline CDR1 is KGHDR and CDR2 SFDVKD. Unmatched junction bases numbered 2, after V lost 1 base and J lost 6 bases.

In DNA form, the CDR3 reads TGTGCCAGCAGCCCGTCTAGCGGGCCATGGGAAAAACTGTTTTTT. Translated: CASSPSSGPWEKLFF. This chain connects TRBV7-2 to TRBJ1-4; no firm D call. This CDR3 comprises 15 residues. The V gene's germline CDR1 is SGHTA and CDR2 FQGNSA. Deletions cut 5 bases from V and 8 bases from J, with 18 bases between. The variable domain in full, with the rest retrieved from reference TRBV7-2 and TRBJ1-4, is GAGVSQSPSNKVTEKGKDVELRCDPISGHTALYWYRQSLGQGLEFLIYFQGNSAPDKSGLPSDRFSAERTGGSVSTLTIQRTQQEDSAVYLCASSPSSGPWEKLFFGSGTQLSVL.

The CDR3 coding sequence is TGCGCCAGCAGTGATTTTGGACAGGGACCCAATGAGCAGTTCTTC. It codes for CASSDFGQGPNEQFF. The V gene is TRBV10-1, the J gene TRBJ2-1; 8 nucleotides line up with TRBD1. Germline V gene sequence: CDR1 WNHNN, CDR2 SYGVQD (reference sequence). V dropped 3 bases and J dropped 6; count of bases not matched to a gene: 7. The CDR3 has 15 residues.

In its sample, this clonotype was seen once. The chain uses TRBV20-1 and TRBJ1-5; D uncertain. Per germline, CDR1 DFQATT and CDR2 SNEGSKA (reference sequence). V was trimmed by 3 bases and J by 0 bases, leaving 9 bases between them. This CDR3 has 14 amino acids. The CDR3 sequence: CSARPGVSNQPQHF. The CDR3 coding sequence is TGCAGTGCTAGGCCCGGGGTTAGCAATCAGCCCCAGCATTTT.

The J gene is TRBJ2-7, the V gene TRBV12-3 or TRBV12-4; D not certain. The CDR3 length is 14 residues. V was pared by 7 bases and J by 3 bases, with 16 bases between. CDR3: CASTAFGSGYEQYF. CDR3 bases: TGTGCCAGCACCGCCTTTGGAAGTGGCTACGAGCAGTACTTC.

This clonotype was seen a few times. V usage is TRBV7-3 and J usage is TRBJ1-2; possible D gene TRBD1, 5 bases. Trimming shortened V by 2 bases and J by 7 bases, and 11 bases separated the two germline ends. In germline, CDR1 is SGHTA, CDR2 FQGTGA. The CDR3 consists of 13 residues. CDR3 bases: TGTGCCAGCAGCTTAGGAGGGGAGAGTGGCTACACCTTC. It encodes CASSLGGESGYTF.

This clonotype was found many times. This chain joins TRBV5-8 and TRBJ1-5; D perhaps matches TRBD1 (6 bases). Germline CDR1 and CDR2: SGHTS and YDEGEE. V lost 0 bases and J 3 bases, leaving 10 bases between the germline ends. The CDR3 is 15 amino acids. The CDR3 DNA reads TGTGCCAGCAGCTTGGCCGACAGGACCAATCAGCCCCAGCATTTT. It specifies CASSLADRTNQPQHF.

This clonotype was detected many times. V is TRBV20-1 and J is TRBJ1-1; D gene uncertain. CDR1 is DFQATT and CDR2 is SNEGSKA in the germline V gene (reference sequence). Trimming removed 4 bases at V and 0 bases at J, with 6 bases between. The CDR3 is 12 residues long. CDR3 region: CSATRLNTEAFF. The CDR3 DNA is TGCAGTGCTACTCGACTGAACACTGAAGCTTTCTTT.

This clonotype was observed at least ten times. V and J are TRBV6-2 or TRBV6-3 and TRBJ1-2, with 9 bases aligning to TRBD1. The germline V gene encodes CDR1 MNHEY and CDR2 SVGEGT. Trimming removed 2 bases from V and 7 bases from J; junction bases left unmatched: 5. This CDR3 spans 14 amino acids. This CDR3 is CASSYASDRGGYTF. CDR3 DNA sequence: TGTGCCAGCAGTTACGCGTCGGACAGGGGTGGCTACACCTTC.

The sample holds a few counts of this clonotype. The genes are TRBV24-1 and TRBJ1-5, with 9 nucleotides matching TRBD1. Looked up from germline, CDR1 is KGHDR and CDR2 is SFDVKD. CDR3 length: 17 residues. Germline trimming cut 5 bases from V and 1 base from J; bases unmatched to any gene: 8. The CDR3 sequence: CATSGSYGTGSNQPQHF. CDR3 nucleotide sequence: TGTGCCACCAGTGGATCTTATGGGACAGGGAGCAATCAGCCCCAGCATTTT.

This chain uses TRBV7-3 with TRBJ2-1; 14 bases map to TRBD2. Germline V CDR1 and CDR2: SGHTA, FQGTGA. This CDR3 has 18 amino acids. The J segment lost 3 bases and the V segment lost 6 bases, leaving 10 bases of the junction unmatched. The CDR3 DNA reads TGTGCCAGCAGTTCAAGGACTAGCGGGAGGACCAACTACAATGAGCAGTTCTTC. This translates into CASSSRTSGRTNYNEQFF.

This clonotype appeared once. V gene TRBV20-1 combines with J gene TRBJ2-3; TRBD2 might be the D (5 bases). CDR3 length equals 13 residues. The V and J ends lost 8 bases and 5 bases respectively, with 17 bases between them. Per germline, CDR1 DFQATT and CDR2 SNEGSKA (reference sequence). The CDR3 spells CSTQKGAEDTQYF. The CDR3 nucleotides are TGCAGTACACAGAAGGGAGCGGAAGATACGCAGTATTTT.

This chain links TRBV20-1 with TRBJ2-1, with 13 bases lining up with TRBD2. Germline V gives CDR1 DFQATT, CDR2 SNEGSKA (reference sequence). V trimming: 6 bases; J trimming: 12 bases; junction bases outside the gene matches: 8. The CDR3 loop spans 13 amino acids. In DNA, the CDR3 is TGCAGTGCCGGGACTAGCGGGGCCGAATGGCAGTTCTTC. Amino acid sequence: CSAGTSGAEWQFF.

This clonotype came up once. V and J are TRBV20-1 and TRBJ2-3, with D maybe TRBD1 (6 bases). Trimming stripped 6 bases from V and 11 bases from J, with 24 bases between. The CDR3 covers 14 residues. Germline CDR1 and CDR2: DFQATT and SNEGSKA (reference sequence). The CDR3 loop reads CSAERGSRYNEQYF. The CDR3 DNA is TGCAGTGCCGAAAGGGGGAGCCGCTACAATGAGCAGTATTTT.

This chain uses TRBV29-1 with TRBJ2-3; no definite D call. The CDR3 totals 11 residues. Trimming removed 5 bases at V and 5 bases at J, with 8 bases between. Germline CDR1 reads SQVTM; CDR2 reads ANQGSEA. The CDR3 loop is CSVSSGDTQYF. The CDR3 DNA reads TGCAGCGTTTCATCTGGAGATACGCAGTATTTT.